Here is one TCR beta chain with its context. Its specificity is unknown. A quantity of about 0.5 to 1 ug RNA underwent reverse transcription using random hexamers. The authors amplified TCR beta CDR3 across 54 Vbeta and 13 Jbeta using immunoSEQ multiplex PCR. TCRdb itself ran the immunoSEQ multiplex PCR reads through MiXCR, one entry per CDR3 protein. The sample gives 170,000 or so distinct CDR3 sequences, roughly 95% of which show up once; around 0.12% is in the top ten. This specimen comes from a study of CD8 T cells in Susac syndrome. Findings and limits, study-wide: There was no clonal expansion in the CD4+ T cell repertoires of Susac syndrome.

CDR1 is SQVTM, CDR2 ANQGSEA, per germline. This CDR3 contains 13 residues. The V and J ends lost 2 bases and 2 bases, in that order; junction bases with no gene match: 3. The sample comprised CD4+ T cells from PBMCs. The sequence was obtained from a human donor with Susac syndrome. The V gene is TRBV29-1, the J gene TRBJ2-7; 7 bases fit TRBD1. CDR3 protein: CSVEFRGTYEQYF. DNA for the CDR3: TGCAGCGTTGAATTCAGGGGGACCTACGAGCAGTACTTC.